These 5 T cell receptor beta chains came from one sample sequenced in a study of blood T cell repertoires in COVID-19. The table came from immunoSEQ multiplex PCR; TCRdb's copy has only in-frame clones and leaves some out. The sample lists roughly 160,000 clones, around 88% occurring once. The sample consisted of peripheral blood. All receptors derive from a woman aged 65 to 85 who had recovered from COVID-19.

This clone was seen a single time. This chain uses TRBV27 with TRBJ2-7, with a tentative D call TRBD2 (5 bases). Looked up from germline, CDR1 is MNHEY and CDR2 is SMNVEV (reference sequence). The CDR3 totals 13 residues. The germline V and J ends were trimmed by 4 bases and 3 bases, with 10 bases remaining between them. The CDR3 here is CASSSGVYYEQYF. In nucleotides, the CDR3 is TGTGCCAGCAGTTCCGGGGTTTACTACGAGCAGTACTTC.

V is TRBV10-3 and J is TRBJ1-2; 7 nucleotides line up with TRBD1. The V and J ends lost 0 bases and 2 bases, in that order; junction bases with no gene match: 6. Germline V lookup: CDR1 ENHRY, CDR2 SYGVKD. This CDR3 spans 16 amino acids. The CDR3 DNA reads TGTGCCATCAGTGAGTCGCGGACAGGTACCAACTATGGCTACACCTTC. As protein: CAISESRTGTNYGYTF.

The gene calls are TRBV11-3 and TRBJ2-2; D uncertain. The V end lost 1 base, the J end lost 9 bases, and 9 bases lay between the germline ends. The CDR3 contains 13 residues. Germline CDR1 reads SGHNT; CDR2 reads YENEEA. The CDR3 DNA reads TGTGCCAGCAGCTTAGGGCCACAGCGGGAGCTGTTTTTT. Translation: CASSLGPQRELFF.

The gene calls are TRBV6-5 and TRBJ2-7; 9 positions match TRBD2. The CDR3 loop spans 14 amino acids. Trimming removed 7 bases from V and 2 bases from J; junction bases left unmatched: 6. Germline loops: CDR1 MNHEY, CDR2 SVGAGI. CDR3: CASTAGGRPYEQYF. In DNA form, the CDR3 reads TGTGCCAGCACCGCGGGAGGGCGACCCTACGAGCAGTACTTC.

The chain joins TRBV2 to TRBJ2-5; 8 bases fit TRBD1. Losses at the gene ends were 3 bases for V and 6 bases for J; bases not matched to a gene: 3. In germline, CDR1 is SNHLY, CDR2 FYNNEI. This CDR3 has 13 amino acids. The CDR3 DNA reads as TGTGCCAGCAGTGAGGGCAGGGGGCAGACCCAGTACTTC. Encoded protein: CASSEGRGQTQYF.